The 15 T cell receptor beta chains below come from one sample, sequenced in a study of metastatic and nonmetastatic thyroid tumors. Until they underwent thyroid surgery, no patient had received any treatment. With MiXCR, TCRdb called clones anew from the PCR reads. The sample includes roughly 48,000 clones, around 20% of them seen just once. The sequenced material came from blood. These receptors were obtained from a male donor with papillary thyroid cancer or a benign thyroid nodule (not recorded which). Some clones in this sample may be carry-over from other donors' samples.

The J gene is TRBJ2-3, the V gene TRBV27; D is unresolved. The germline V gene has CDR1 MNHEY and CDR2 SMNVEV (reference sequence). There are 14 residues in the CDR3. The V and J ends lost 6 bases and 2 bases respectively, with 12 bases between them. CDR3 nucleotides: TGTGCCAGCAGCACACCAACAGACACAGATACGCAGTATTTT. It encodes CASSTPTDTDTQYF.

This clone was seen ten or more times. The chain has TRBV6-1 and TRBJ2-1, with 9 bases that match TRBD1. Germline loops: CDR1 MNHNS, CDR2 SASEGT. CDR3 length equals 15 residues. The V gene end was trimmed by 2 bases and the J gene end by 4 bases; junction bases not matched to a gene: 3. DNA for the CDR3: TGTGCCAGCAGTGAACTGGGACAGGGATACAATGAGCAGTTCTTC. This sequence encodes CASSELGQGYNEQFF.

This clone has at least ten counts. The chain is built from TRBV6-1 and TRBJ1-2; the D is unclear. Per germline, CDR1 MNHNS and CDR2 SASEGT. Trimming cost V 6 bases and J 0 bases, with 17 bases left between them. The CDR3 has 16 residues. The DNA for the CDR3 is TGTGCCAGCAGAAGTGAAAGGCACAGCTCTAACTATGGCTACACCTTC. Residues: CASRSERHSSNYGYTF.

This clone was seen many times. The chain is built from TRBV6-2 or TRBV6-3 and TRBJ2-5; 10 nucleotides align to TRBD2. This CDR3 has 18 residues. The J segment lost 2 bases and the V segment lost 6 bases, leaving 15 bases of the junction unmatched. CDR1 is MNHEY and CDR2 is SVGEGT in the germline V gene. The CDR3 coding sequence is TGTGCCAGCAGCATACGTGATAGCGGGGGGATAACTCAAGAGACCCAGTACTTC. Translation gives CASSIRDSGGITQETQYF.

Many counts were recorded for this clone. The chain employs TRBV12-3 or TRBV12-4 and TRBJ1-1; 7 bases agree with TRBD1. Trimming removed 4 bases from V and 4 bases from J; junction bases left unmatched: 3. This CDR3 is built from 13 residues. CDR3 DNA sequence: TGTGCCAGCAGTTACAGGGGTGCCACTGAAGCTTTCTTT. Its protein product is CASSYRGATEAFF.

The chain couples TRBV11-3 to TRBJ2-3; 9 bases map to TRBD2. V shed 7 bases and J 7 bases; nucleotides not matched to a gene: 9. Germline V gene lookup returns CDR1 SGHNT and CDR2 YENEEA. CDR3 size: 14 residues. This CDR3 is CASTWSGRPNTQYF. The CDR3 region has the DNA TGTGCCAGCACCTGGAGCGGGAGGCCCAATACGCAGTATTTT.

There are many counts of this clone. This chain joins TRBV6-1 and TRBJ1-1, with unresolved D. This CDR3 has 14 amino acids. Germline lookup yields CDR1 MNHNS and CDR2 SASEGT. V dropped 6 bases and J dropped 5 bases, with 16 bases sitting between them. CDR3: CASSYEARGTEAFF. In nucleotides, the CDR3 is TGTGCCAGCAGCTATGAGGCCCGAGGAACTGAAGCTTTCTTT.

This chain's CDR3 is CASSHQTGEQFF. The CDR3 nucleotides read TGTGCCAGCAGTCATCAGACCGGTGAGCAGTTCTTC. This chain uses TRBV4-2 with TRBJ2-1; the D is unclear. The CDR3 is 12 amino acids. CDR1 LGHNA and CDR2 YNFKEQ come from the germline V gene. Trimming removed 6 bases at V and 9 bases at J, with 12 bases between.

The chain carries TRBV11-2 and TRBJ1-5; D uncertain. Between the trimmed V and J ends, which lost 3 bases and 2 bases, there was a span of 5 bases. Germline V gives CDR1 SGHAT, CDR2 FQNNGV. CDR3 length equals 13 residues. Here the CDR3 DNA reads TGTGCCAGCAGCTTTGGGGGCAATCAGCCCCAGCATTTT. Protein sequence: CASSFGGNQPQHF.

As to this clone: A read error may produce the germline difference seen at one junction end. The CDR3 bases are TGTGCCAGCAGTTCGACTCCCAACTCCTACAATGAGCGGTTCTTC. It encodes CASSSTPNSYNERFF. The chain combines TRBV12-3 or TRBV12-4 with TRBJ2-1; D is unclear. The CDR3 is 15 residues long.

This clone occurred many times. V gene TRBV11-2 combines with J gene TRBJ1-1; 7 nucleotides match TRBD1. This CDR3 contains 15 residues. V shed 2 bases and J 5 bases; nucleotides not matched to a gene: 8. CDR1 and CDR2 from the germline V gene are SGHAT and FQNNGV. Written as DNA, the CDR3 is TGTGCCAGCAGCTTATACAGGGGAAGGGGTACTGAAGCTTTCTTT. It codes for CASSLYRGRGTEAFF. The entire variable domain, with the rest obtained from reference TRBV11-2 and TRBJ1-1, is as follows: EAGVAQSPRYKIIEKRQSVAFWCNPISGHATLYWYQQILGQGPKLLIQFQNNGVVDDSQLPKDRFSAERLKGVDSTLKIQPAKLEDSAVYLCASSLYRGRGTEAFFGQGTRLTVV.

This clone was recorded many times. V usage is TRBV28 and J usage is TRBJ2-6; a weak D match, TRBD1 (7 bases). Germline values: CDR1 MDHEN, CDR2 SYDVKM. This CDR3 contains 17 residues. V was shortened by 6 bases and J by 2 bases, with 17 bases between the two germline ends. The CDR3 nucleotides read TGTGCCAGCAGCATAAGATCAGGGGGGACTGGGGCCAACGTCCTGACTTTC. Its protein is CASSIRSGGTGANVLTF.

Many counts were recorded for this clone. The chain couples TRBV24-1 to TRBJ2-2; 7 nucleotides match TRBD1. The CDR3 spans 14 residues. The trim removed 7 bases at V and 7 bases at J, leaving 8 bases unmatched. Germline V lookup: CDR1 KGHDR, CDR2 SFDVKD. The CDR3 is CATRGTGVNGELFF. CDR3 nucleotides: TGTGCCACCAGGGGTACAGGGGTGAACGGGGAGCTGTTTTTT.

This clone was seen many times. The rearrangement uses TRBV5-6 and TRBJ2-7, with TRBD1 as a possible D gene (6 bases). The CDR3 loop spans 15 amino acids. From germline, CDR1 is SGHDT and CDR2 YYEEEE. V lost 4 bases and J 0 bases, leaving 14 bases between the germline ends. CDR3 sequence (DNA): TGTGCCAGCAGCACACAGGGCTCCAGCTCCTACGAGCAGTACTTC. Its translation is CASSTQGSSSYEQYF.

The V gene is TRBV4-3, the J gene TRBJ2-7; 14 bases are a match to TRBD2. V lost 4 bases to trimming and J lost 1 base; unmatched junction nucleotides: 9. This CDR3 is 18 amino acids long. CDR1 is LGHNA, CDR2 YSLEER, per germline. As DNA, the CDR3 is TGCGCCAGCAGCCGAGGGACTAGCGGGAGCCCATTATCCTACGAGCAGTACTTC. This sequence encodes CASSRGTSGSPLSYEQYF.